Listed below are T cell receptor beta chains from one sample, sequenced in a study of OX40 agonist ivuxolimab in advanced cancers. Produced via immunoSEQ multiplex PCR; TCRdb's table is partial and in-frame only. The table includes some 66,000 clones, approximately 90% detected once. The material was CD4+ or CD8+ T cells sorted from blood, obtained in a trial of the OX40 agonist ivuxolimab. These receptors were collected from an adult with an advanced solid tumor such as melanoma, head and neck, liver or kidney cancer. CDR3s include the opening cysteine and the closing phenylalanine or tryptophan. The D gene is left open where the match is weak. Not all rows give a size; the values are once, few, many and, for expanded clones, a class.

D gene | J gene | V gene | clone size | CDR3 DNA | CDR3 protein
NA | TRBJ1-6 | TRBV5-1 | NA | TGCGCCAGCAGCTCGACAGGCGTAGGTAATTCACCCCTCCACTTT | CASSSTGVGNSPLHF
NA | TRBJ1-5 | TRBV2 | NA | TGTGCCAGCAGTGAAGCGCTTCAGCAGTTACAGCCCCAGCATTTT | CASSEALQQLQPQHF
TRBD2 | TRBJ2-3 | TRBV10-2 | NA | TGCGCCAGCAGCCCTCTAGCGGGGGGTACAGATACGCAGTATTTT | CASSPLAGGTDTQYF
NA | TRBJ1-3 | TRBV30 | NA | TGTGCCTGGAGACCGAAAAGCTCTGGAAACACCATATATTTT | CAWRPKSSGNTIYF
NA | TRBJ1-2 | TRBV7-9 | NA | TGTGCCAGCAGCCCCGCCCCTGTTAACTATGGCTACACCTTC | CASSPAPVNYGYTF
TRBD1 | TRBJ1-5 | TRBV5-6 | NA | TGTGCCAGCAGCTTGGGTGACAGGGAGGGTCAGCCCCAGCATTTT | CASSLGDREGQPQHF
NA | TRBJ1-5 | TRBV2 | NA | TGTGCCAGCAGTGTAGGCAGGGCCACGAATCAGCCCCAGCATTTT | CASSVGRATNQPQHF
NA | TRBJ2-3 | TRBV5-1 | NA | TGCGCCAGCAGCTTGGAGGGTGGGCGGGGAGGAGATACGCAGTATTTT | CASSLEGGRGGDTQYF
TRBD2 | TRBJ2-1 | TRBV5-1 | NA | TGCGCCAGCAGCTTGTCTCCGGGACTAGCGGGGGTCAATGAGCAGTTCTTC | CASSLSPGLAGVNEQFF
NA | TRBJ2-1 | TRBV5-1 | NA | TGCGCCAGCAGCTTGACCGGGCAGGTAGGGGGCAATGAGCAGTTCTTC | CASSLTGQVGGNEQFF
TRBD2 | TRBJ2-3 | TRBV5-1 | NA | TGCGCCAGCAGCTTGGCTGGACTAGCTGGCACAGATACGCAGTATTTT | CASSLAGLAGTDTQYF
NA | TRBJ1-2 | TRBV11-1 | NA | TGTGCCAGCAGCACCAATAACTATGGCTACACCTTC | CASSTNNYGYTF
TRBD2 | TRBJ2-7 | TRBV7-3 | NA | TGTGCCAGCAGCTTAGCTAGCGGCTCCTACGAGCAGTACTTC | CASSLASGSYEQYF
NA | TRBJ2-3 | TRBV5-1 | NA | TGCGCCAGCAGCTTGCAGCAGAGCACAGATACGCAGTATTTT | CASSLQQSTDTQYF
TRBD1 | TRBJ1-2 | TRBV5-1 | NA | TGCGCCAGCACACCCCAGGGGGCCTATGGCTACACCTTC | CASTPQGAYGYTF
TRBD2 | TRBJ2-5 | TRBV4-2 | NA | TGTGCCAGCAGCCAGGGACTAGCGGGGGGCCAAGAGACCCAGTACTTC | CASSQGLAGGQETQYF
NA | TRBJ1-1 | TRBV7-8 | NA | TGTGCCAGCAGCTTAGAACCAATGAACACTGAAGCTTTCTTT | CASSLEPMNTEAFF
NA | TRBJ2-7 | TRBV6-5 | NA | TGTGCCAGCAGTTACTTAGGACCCTCCTACGAGCAGTACTTC | CASSYLGPSYEQYF
TRBD2 | TRBJ2-1 | TRBV6-5 | NA | TGTGCCAGCAGGGGACTAGCGGGGGACAATGAGCAGTTCTTC | CASRGLAGDNEQFF
NA | TRBJ2-1 | TRBV5-8 | once | TGTGCCAGCAGCTTGTCACAGGGTGGCAATGAGCAGTTCTTC | CASSLSQGGNEQFF
TRBD1 | TRBJ2-1 | TRBV5-4 | NA | TGTGCCAGCAGCTTGGCCGTGGCGGCAGGGGGTGGGTTTTGGCAGTTCTTC | CASSLAVAAGGGFWQFF
NA | TRBJ1-4 | TRBV2 | NA | TGTGCCAGCATTACGGGACGGAATAATGAAAAACTGTTTTTT | CASITGRNNEKLFF
NA | TRBJ1-2 | TRBV28 | few | TGTGCCAGCGGTGACAGATATGGCTACACCTTC | CASGDRYGYTF
TRBD1 | TRBJ2-3 | TRBV5-1 | NA | TGCGCCAGCAGCTTAAACTACAGGGGACCAACAGATACGCAGTATTTT | CASSLNYRGPTDTQYF
TRBD1 | TRBJ1-5 | TRBV5-1 | NA | TGCGCCAGCAGCTTAGGGGGCGCCGGCAATCAGCCCCAGCATTTT | CASSLGGAGNQPQHF
NA | TRBJ2-3 | TRBV6-5 | NA | TGTGCCAGCGGTGAGCCGGGCTCAGATACGCAGTATTTT | CASGEPGSDTQYF
NA | TRBJ1-1 | TRBV2 | NA | TGTGCCAGCAGTACTGACCGTAACACTGAAGCTTTCTTT | CASSTDRNTEAFF
TRBD1 | TRBJ2-2 | TRBV7-6 | NA | TGTGCCAGCAGCCTCGGGACAGAGTACACCGGGGAGCTGTTTTTT | CASSLGTEYTGELFF
NA | TRBJ2-5 | TRBV7-9 | NA | TGTGCCGGGGGCGCCGGCCAAGAGACCCAGTACTTC | CAGGAGQETQYF
NA | TRBJ1-2 | TRBV5-6 | few | TGTGCCAGCAGCTTGGCACAGGCGACACCCTATGGCTACACCTTC | CASSLAQATPYGYTF
TRBD1 | TRBJ1-2 | TRBV11-2 | NA | TGTGCCAGCAGCTTAGGGGACAGCCCTAACTATGGCTACACCTTC | CASSLGDSPNYGYTF
NA | TRBJ2-7 | TRBV6-1 | NA | TGTGCCAGCAGTGACTCCCGCGGGGGCCACTACGAGCAGTACTTC | CASSDSRGGHYEQYF
NA | TRBJ1-5 | TRBV6-5 | NA | TGTGCCAGCAGTTACCGGGTGGGGGATCAGCCCCAGCATTTT | CASSYRVGDQPQHF
NA | TRBJ2-5 | TRBV11-2 | NA | TGTGCCAGCAGCTTAGGGCGGGAGACCCAGTACTTC | CASSLGRETQYF
NA | TRBJ1-2 | TRBV28 | NA | TGTGCCAGCAGTCCCTCCGGCAGGGGAGGTTATGGCTACACCTTC | CASSPSGRGGYGYTF
NA | TRBJ1-5 | TRBV2 | NA | TGTGCCAGCAGGGGCAACAATCAGCCCCAGCATTTT | CASRGNNQPQHF
NA | TRBJ1-2 | TRBV6-4 | few | TGTGCCAGCAGGGACCTCGGGAAATATGGCTACACCTTC | CASRDLGKYGYTF
TRBD2 | TRBJ2-7 | TRBV7-8 | NA | TGTGCCAGCAGCTTAGGGACTAGCGGGGGAGCCTACGAGCAGTACTTC | CASSLGTSGGAYEQYF
TRBD2 | TRBJ2-1 | TRBV5-5 | NA | TGTGCCAGCAGCCCGTCGACTAGCGGGGGCCCATACAATGAGCAGTTCTTC | CASSPSTSGGPYNEQFF
NA | TRBJ1-1 | TRBV7-9 | NA | TGTGCCAGCAGCTCGGACAGACACACTGAAGCTTTCTTT | CASSSDRHTEAFF
TRBD1 | TRBJ2-5 | TRBV28 | once | TGTGCCAGCACTCTACAGGGGGCCCAAGAGACCCAGTACTTC | CASTLQGAQETQYF
NA | TRBJ2-2 | TRBV7-9 | NA | TGTGCCAGCAGCCCAAGAGGGTATTCGACCGGGGAGCTGTTTTTT | CASSPRGYSTGELFF
NA | TRBJ1-1 | TRBV10-1 | NA | TGCGCCAGCAGTGAGGGGGTCCCCACTGAAGCTTTCTTT | CASSEGVPTEAFF
NA | TRBJ1-1 | TRBV25-1 | few | TGTGCCAGCAGTGAATACAAAGGGGTTACTGAAGCTTTCTTT | CASSEYKGVTEAFF
NA | TRBJ2-2 | TRBV11-3 | NA | TGTGCCAGCAGCTTCCAGGGGACAAACCTGAACACCGGGGAGCTGTTTTTT | CASSFQGTNLNTGELFF
NA | TRBJ1-5 | TRBV6-1 | NA | TGTGCCAGCAGTGTTTCCGGGACTGGGAATCAGCCCCAGCATTTT | CASSVSGTGNQPQHF
NA | TRBJ1-2 | TRBV18 | NA | TGTGCCAGCTCCCGGGACCTGGCGGAAGGCTACACCTTC | CASSRDLAEGYTF
TRBD1 | TRBJ1-6 | TRBV5-4 | NA | TGTGCCAGCAGCTTACAGGGGACACCCCTCCACTTT | CASSLQGTPLHF
TRBD1 | TRBJ1-1 | TRBV29-1 | NA | TGCAGCGCCACGGGACAGCAGAACACTGAAGCTTTCTTT | CSATGQQNTEAFF
NA | TRBJ1-3 | TRBV28 | NA | TGTGCCAGCAGTTTATCCACCGCTCCTACAGGAAACACCATATATTTT | CASSLSTAPTGNTIYF
NA | TRBJ2-7 | TRBV7-9 | NA | TGTGCCAGCAGCCCGTCGGCGGGCTACGAGCAGTACTTC | CASSPSAGYEQYF
TRBD1 | TRBJ1-5 | TRBV19 | NA | TGTGCCAGTACCCGACAGGGGGCTGGTCAGCCCCAGCATTTT | CASTRQGAGQPQHF
TRBD1 | TRBJ1-2 | TRBV2 | NA | TGTGCCTGCCGGGACAGGGGGCTATATGGCTACACCTTC | CACRDRGLYGYTF